This T cell receptor beta chain was obtained from a study of cytomegalovirus exposure and HLA in healthy donors. Study observations and caveats: One later analysis reportedly identified an Asian-associated ancestry cluster that showed fewer N-insertions than the approximately 600-donor mean. Usually a TCR sequence was rare, but some public TCRs were found in many donors. A prior analysis recorded that most TCR beta V segments were productive about 87% or about 30% of the time. Solely CMV serostatus was available to characterize immune exposure.

The PCR used 60 Vbeta and 13 Jbeta primers. Libraries were prepared by immunoSEQ multiplex PCR; TCRdb keeps only in-frame clonotypes and omits some of them. This table holds around 150,000 clones, 60% to 80% found once. The CDR3 spans 17 residues. The germline V gene encodes CDR1 SGDLS and CDR2 YYNGEE. Trimming removed 0 bases from V and 3 bases from J; junction bases left unmatched: 8. A word on this clone: Its antigen is not known.

The sequenced material came from PBMCs. The receptor was derived from a man aged 25-40 years in good health and CMV-seronegative. The rearrangement joins TRBV9 to TRBJ2-1; 8 nucleotides align to TRBD2. CDR3: CASSVGVREGLYNEQFF. The CDR3 region has the DNA TGTGCCAGCAGCGTAGGGGTCCGGGAGGGCCTCTACAATGAGCAGTTCTTC.